The 9 T cell receptor beta chains given below trace back to one sample, sequenced in a study of vaccination effects on CD4 cells after COVID-19. Under the ViraFEST assay, PBMC were stimulated with viral peptide pools so that antigen-specific CD4+ T cells expanded. Sequencing was performed afterwards. Having been cultured for roughly 10 days, the cells underwent CD4+ T cell isolation. Antigen specificity for these receptors is unknown. Sequencing used immunoSEQ multiplex PCR; TCRdb keeps in-frame clones, though not all of them. The sample consists of about 54,000 clones, roughly 80% of them appearing once. Material: CD4+ T cells from PBMCs cultured with HCoV-229E spike peptides, obtained before COVID-19 vaccination. These receptors were obtained from a human donor who received a COVID-19 vaccine.

This clone was counted between two and nine times. The chain combines TRBV5-1 with TRBJ2-2; D not resolved. Germline V gives CDR1 SGHRS, CDR2 YFSETQ. This CDR3 comprises 14 residues. With 0 bases removed from V and 2 bases from J, the gap between germline ends came to 5 bases. The CDR3 region has the DNA TGCGCCAGCAGCTTGGTACTAAACACCGGGGAGCTGTTTTTT. It translates to CASSLVLNTGELFF. The full variable domain, completed using reference TRBV5-1 and TRBJ2-2, is KAGVTQTPRYLIKTRGQQVTLSCSPISGHRSVSWYQQTPGQGLQFLFEYFSETQRNKGNFPGRFSGRQFSNSRSEMNVSTLELGDSALYLCASSLVLNTGELFFGEGSRLTVL.

This clone has just a few counts. V is TRBV29-1 and J is TRBJ1-2; TRBD1 is a possible D gene (5 bases). Germline V gives CDR1 SQVTM, CDR2 ANQGSEA. This CDR3 has 14 residues. The V end lost 6 bases, the J end lost 4 bases, and 18 bases lay between the germline ends. The CDR3 region has the DNA TGCAGCGTATTGTTGGAGGGGAGGCTCTATGGCTACACCTTC. Its translation: CSVLLEGRLYGYTF.

The chain has TRBV3-1 (or the pseudogene TRBV3-2) and TRBJ2-3; 9 nucleotides line up with TRBD2. After removal of 4 bases from V and 5 bases from J, the junction contained 13 bases not matched to a gene. This CDR3 region has 17 residues. Looked up from germline, CDR1 is LGHDT and CDR2 is YNNKEL (reference sequence). The CDR3 DNA sequence: TGTGCCAGCAGCCCAACCCTAGGCGGGGGGGCGGAAGATACGCAGTATTTT. This gives the protein CASSPTLGGGAEDTQYF.

The rearrangement uses TRBV24-1 and TRBJ2-3; either TRBD1 or TRBD2 may fit D (5 bases each). The CDR3 spans 17 residues. Per germline, CDR1 KGHDR and CDR2 SFDVKD. Trimming removed 3 bases from V and 1 base from J, with 16 bases in between. CDR3 protein: CATSDSRGLGGTDTQYF. The DNA for the CDR3 is TGTGCCACCAGTGATAGCCGGGGCCTGGGGGGCACAGATACGCAGTATTTT.

The chain employs TRBV11-2 and TRBJ1-2; no clear D. Germline assignment: CDR1 SGHAT and CDR2 FQNNGV. The CDR3 length is 15 residues. The V gene lost 5 bases and the J gene lost 4 bases, with 17 bases spanning the gap. CDR3 nucleotides: TGTGCCAGCAGCCCCACTCTGGCGGTCGGCTATGGCTACACCTTC. It is translated as CASSPTLAVGYGYTF.

The gene calls are TRBV28 and TRBJ1-5; 7 bases agree with TRBD1. In germline, CDR1 is MDHEN, CDR2 SYDVKM. The CDR3 is 15 amino acids. The trim removed 6 bases at V and 3 bases at J, leaving 8 bases unmatched. In DNA, the CDR3 is TGTGCCAGCAGACAGGTGGACAGGAACAATCAGCCCCAGCATTTT. This encodes CASRQVDRNNQPQHF.

The chain has TRBV6-5 and TRBJ1-5, with D possibly matching TRBD1 (5 bases). V lost 8 bases and J lost 2, with 13 bases in between. The CDR3 sequence is 14 residues long. Germline lookup yields CDR1 MNHEY and CDR2 SVGAGI. CDR3 amino acids: CASLGQGGNQPQHF. The DNA of the CDR3 is TGTGCCAGCTTGGGGCAGGGAGGCAATCAGCCCCAGCATTTT.

The chain has TRBV4-2 and TRBJ2-5, with TRBD2 as a possible D gene (6 bases). Trimming pared 1 base from V and 4 bases from J, leaving 19 bases between. CDR1 LGHNA and CDR2 YNFKEQ come from the germline V gene. The CDR3 contains 17 residues. In DNA, the CDR3 is TGTGCCAGCAGCCAAGGATTAGCGGAGATCTCCTTAGAGACCCAGTACTTC. Its translation: CASSQGLAEISLETQYF.

The V call is TRBV5-1, the J call TRBJ2-2, with a weak D call TRBD1 (6 bases). The CDR3 length is 17 residues. Germline V gene lookup returns CDR1 SGHRS and CDR2 YFSETQ. V was pared by 0 bases and J by 4 bases, with 16 bases between. The CDR3 bases are TGCGCCAGCAGCTTGGGTCCTCAGGGGCCGACCACCGGGGAGCTGTTTTTT. It specifies CASSLGPQGPTTGELFF.